These 8 T cell receptor beta chains share one sample of origin, sequenced in a study of shared clonotypes between healthy human individuals. The protocol was immunoSEQ multiplex PCR, while the TCRdb copy is restricted to in-frame clones and leaves out a portion. Of approximately 350,000 clones in the sample, just over 95% were seen once. The specimen sequenced was memory CD8+ T cells sorted from blood. Subset of the sample: CD45RO+ cells pooled with CCR7-negative TemRA cells. The receptor set was obtained from a man aged 25-40 years in good health.

This chain connects TRBV27 to TRBJ2-1, with 7 bases identical to TRBD1. The V and J ends lost 4 bases and 5 bases, in that order; junction bases with no gene match: 11. The germline V gene has CDR1 MNHEY and CDR2 SMNVEV (reference sequence). The CDR3 runs 16 residues. For the CDR3, the DNA is TGTGCCAGCAGTTCCCTATTGAAGGGGGCAAACAATGAGCAGTTCTTC. It translates to CASSSLLKGANNEQFF.

This chain uses TRBV19 with TRBJ2-4; D remains ambiguous. Trimming cost V 3 bases and J 8 bases, with 17 bases left between them. Germline lookup yields CDR1 LNHDA and CDR2 SQIVND (reference sequence). The length of the CDR3 is 15 residues. CDR3 loop: CASSIRAGPEDIQYF. Written as DNA, the CDR3 is TGTGCCAGTAGTATTCGGGCAGGCCCCGAGGACATTCAGTACTTC.

CDR3: CASSEGTIYGYTF. The CDR3 DNA reads TGTGCCAGCAGCGAGGGGACTATCTATGGCTACACCTTC. V usage is TRBV6-1 and J usage is TRBJ1-2, with a possible D match to TRBD1 (5 bases). This CDR3 has 13 residues. Trimming took 6 bases from V and 4 from J, leaving 12 bases between them. Germline V gene lookup returns CDR1 MNHNS and CDR2 SASEGT.

V gene TRBV6-1 combines with J gene TRBJ2-3; 7 nucleotides align to TRBD2. This CDR3 contains 15 residues. Germline assignment: CDR1 MNHNS and CDR2 SASEGT. V lost 5 bases and J lost 2; bases outside the gene matches: 7. CDR3 loop: CASSSRLAPTDTQYF. The CDR3 nucleotides are TGTGCCAGCAGTTCAAGACTAGCCCCCACAGATACGCAGTATTTT.

The chain employs TRBV30 and TRBJ1-1; no definite D call. From germline, CDR1 is GTSNPN and CDR2 SVGIG (reference sequence). This CDR3 spans 12 amino acids. Trimming pared 4 bases from V and 5 bases from J, leaving 11 bases between. This chain's CDR3 is CAWTRLRTEAFF. CDR3 sequence (DNA): TGTGCCTGGACCAGGTTGAGGACTGAAGCTTTCTTT.

The rearrangement uses TRBV19 and TRBJ1-5; D uncertain. Trimming shortened V by 7 bases and J by 0 bases, and 7 bases separated the two germline ends. Germline CDR1 is LNHDA and CDR2 is SQIVND (reference sequence). The CDR3 loop spans 13 amino acids. CDR3 sequence: CASKNYSNQPQHF. The CDR3, as DNA: TGTGCCAGTAAGAATTATAGCAATCAGCCCCAGCATTTT.

In this sample, this clone turned up once. The chain employs TRBV20-1 and TRBJ2-2, with no clear D. In germline, CDR1 is DFQATT, CDR2 SNEGSKA (reference sequence). With 6 bases removed from V and 6 bases from J, the gap between germline ends came to 8 bases. This CDR3 has 11 residues. In DNA form, the CDR3 reads TGCAGTGCCGGTGGGGCCGGGGAGCTGTTTTTT. Translated, it gives CSAGGAGELFF.

CDR3 nucleotides: TGTGCCAGCATCCGCGTAAGAGGGACCGGGGAGCTGTTTTTT. Its protein product is CASIRVRGTGELFF. The V and J genes are TRBV28 and TRBJ2-2, with a tentative D call TRBD2 (5 bases). V lost 7 bases and J 5 bases, leaving 14 bases between the germline ends. The CDR3 loop spans 14 amino acids. Germline loops: CDR1 MDHEN, CDR2 SYDVKM.